This T cell receptor beta chain originates from a study of cytomegalovirus exposure and HLA in healthy donors. Study conclusions and caveats: In a later analysis, HLA-C alleles had the fewest associated TCRs, DRB1 alleles the most. Per a prior analysis, the majority of TCR beta V segments were productive roughly 87% or roughly 30% of the time. A later analysis appeared to link common viral pathogens to several of the most significant clusters. The study labeled 170 or so TCR beta chains cytomegalovirus-associated.

This clone has only one observation. Its specificity is unknown. Its ends do not fully match the called genes, so a read error is possible. The PCR contained 60 Vbeta and 13 Jbeta primers. The repertoire was sequenced with immunoSEQ multiplex PCR; TCRdb's copy has only in-frame clones and lacks some. This sample has approximately 260,000 clones; approximately 85% occur once, and the top ten carry 2% to 2.5%. The sequence was collected from a middle-aged woman in good health and CMV-seropositive. Sequenced: PBMCs.

CDR3 residues: CSSSLTSGIYNEQFF. The CDR3 DNA is TGTTCCAGCAGCTTGACTAGCGGGATCTACAATGAGCAGTTCTTC. The chain combines TRBV7-9 with TRBJ2-1, with 11 bases identical to TRBD2. Germline loops: CDR1 SEHNR, CDR2 FQNEAQ (reference sequence). The CDR3 length is 15 residues.